The 29 T cell receptor beta chains given below trace back to one sample, sequenced in a study of T cells in tuberculosis. Sequenced by immunoSEQ multiplex PCR; TCRdb stores in-frame clones only, minus some. The table has under 35,000 clones, about 92% seen once. Time point of the sample: new active TB diagnosis, blood taken before or within 7 days of starting treatment. Sequenced here: PBMCs, sampled at tuberculosis diagnosis. The receptor source for this set is an adult with tuberculosis. Some clones in this sample may be carry-over from other donors' samples.

The V call is TRBV19, the J call TRBJ2-3, with a tentative D call TRBD2 (5 bases). V lost 5 bases and J 4 bases, leaving 19 bases between the germline ends. This CDR3 has 16 residues. CDR1 LNHDA and CDR2 SQIVND come from the germline V gene (reference sequence). The CDR3 DNA reads as TGTGCCAGTAGTTCATCCGGAACTAGAGGATCAGATACGCAGTATTTT. It translates to CASSSSGTRGSDTQYF.

V usage is TRBV11-2 and J usage is TRBJ2-7, with 12 nucleotides matching TRBD1. J lost 6 bases, V lost 1 base, and 4 bases had no gene match. The germline CDR1 and CDR2 sequences are SGHAT and FQNNGV. The CDR3 loop spans 15 amino acids. CDR3 loop: CASSLVGTGGLEQYF. Written as DNA, the CDR3 is TGTGCCAGCAGCTTAGTAGGGACAGGGGGCCTCGAGCAGTACTTC.

The V and J genes are TRBV6-5 and TRBJ2-4; TRBD1 aligns across 7 bases. V shed 0 bases and J 6 bases; nucleotides not matched to a gene: 5. This CDR3 spans 15 amino acids. The germline gives CDR1 MNHEY, CDR2 SVGAGI. The CDR3 loop is CASSYSGGQTNIQYF. CDR3 coding DNA: TGTGCCAGCAGTTACTCAGGGGGACAGACAAACATTCAGTACTTC.

The table lists this clone with a few counts. The chain recombines TRBV18 with TRBJ2-7, with 7 bases identical to TRBD1. CDR1 KGHSH and CDR2 LQKENI come from the germline V gene. This CDR3 contains 14 residues. J gave up 5 bases and V 2 bases, and 6 bases lay outside the gene matches. CDR3 region: CASSPTGAPHEQYF. The DNA for the CDR3 is TGTGCCAGCTCACCAACAGGGGCGCCGCACGAGCAGTACTTC.

The chain uses TRBV19 and TRBJ1-5, with TRBD1 as a possible D gene (5 bases). The CDR3 is made up of 16 amino acids. Germline values: CDR1 LNHDA, CDR2 SQIVND (reference sequence). V was clipped by 3 bases and J by 7 bases, with 19 bases between them. CDR3 loop: CASSIRRGQGGQPQHF. The CDR3 bases are TGTGCCAGTAGTATTCGGAGAGGGCAGGGAGGGCAGCCCCAGCATTTT.

The V gene is TRBV29-1, the J gene TRBJ2-5; 8 bases are a match to TRBD1. CDR1 and CDR2 (germline): SQVTM, ANQGSEA. V lost 2 bases and J lost 1; bases outside the gene matches: 3. The CDR3 runs 14 residues. The CDR3 loop is CSVEPDRGQETQYF. The CDR3 nucleotides read TGCAGCGTTGAACCAGACAGGGGCCAAGAGACCCAGTACTTC.

This clone is a singleton in its sample. The genes are TRBV27 and TRBJ2-1; perhaps TRBD2 as D (7 bases). V was pared by 5 bases and J by 6 bases, with 26 bases between. Germline V CDR1 and CDR2: MNHEY, SMNVEV (reference sequence). CDR3 size: 18 residues. CDR3 nucleotide sequence: TGTGCCAGCAGTCCAGCCCCGTGGTGGAGGGGGGGCCGCAATGAGCAGTTCTTC. Residues: CASSPAPWWRGGRNEQFF.

V gene TRBV19 combines with J gene TRBJ1-2; D is possibly TRBD1 (6 bases). Trimming shortened V by 7 bases and J by 8 bases, and 17 bases separated the two germline ends. This CDR3 contains 13 residues. Germline CDR1 and CDR2: LNHDA and SQIVND (reference sequence). CDR3 sequence reads: CASTIGQRGGYTF. The CDR3 DNA reads as TGTGCCAGTACCATAGGACAGAGGGGCGGCTACACCTTC. Complete variable domain (other parts from reference TRBV19 and TRBJ1-2): DGGITQSPKYLFRKEGQNVTLSCEQNLNHDAMYWYRQDPGQGLRLIYYSQIVNDFQKGDIAEGYSVSREKKESFPLTVTSAQKNPTAFYLCASTIGQRGGYTFGSGTRLTVV.

The chain couples TRBV18 to TRBJ2-3, with 8 bases fitting TRBD1. This CDR3 contains 16 residues. Trimming cost V 4 bases and J 1 base; bases outside gene matches: 7. Germline CDR1 is KGHSH and CDR2 is LQKENI. CDR3 bases: TGTGCCAGCTCACTTCGGACAGGGAAGGGCACAGATACGCAGTATTTT. Translated: CASSLRTGKGTDTQYF.

J is TRBJ1-1 and V is TRBV6-5; TRBD1 is a possible D gene (5 bases). Germline V lookup: CDR1 MNHEY, CDR2 SVGAGI. Trimming removed 2 bases at V and 1 base at J, with 8 bases between. The CDR3 has 14 amino acids. CDR3 residues: CASSYLTGNTEAFF. The DNA for the CDR3 is TGTGCCAGCAGTTACCTTACAGGGAACACTGAAGCTTTCTTT.

Here the CDR3 reads CASSPAIGTEKNIQYF. CDR3 bases: TGTGCCAGCAGCCCCGCGATTGGGACAGAGAAAAACATTCAGTACTTC. The genes are TRBV27 and TRBJ2-4, with 7 positions matching TRBD1. The ends lost 6 bases at V and 4 bases at J; junction bases unmatched: 12. CDR1 and CDR2 from the germline V gene are MNHEY and SMNVEV (reference sequence). The CDR3 runs to 16 residues.

The V and J genes are TRBV4-2 and TRBJ2-7, with 10 bases lining up with TRBD1. V gave up 0 bases and J gave up 5 bases; unmatched junction bases: 10. Germline values: CDR1 LGHNA, CDR2 YNFKEQ. CDR3 length: 17 residues. The CDR3 DNA sequence: TGTGCCAGCAGCCAAGATCGAGCAAGCGGGACAGGGGACGAGCAGTACTTC. Translating gives CASSQDRASGTGDEQYF.

The chain combines TRBV19 with TRBJ2-7, with 12 bases fitting TRBD1. Germline trimming cut 8 bases from V and 7 bases from J; bases unmatched to any gene: 9. Germline V gene sequence: CDR1 LNHDA, CDR2 SQIVND (reference sequence). The CDR3 consists of 14 residues. Written as DNA, the CDR3 is TGTGCCAGTGAGCCGGGACAGGGGGCTGGGGAGCAGTACTTC. It specifies CASEPGQGAGEQYF.

The genes are TRBV5-1 and TRBJ2-7; 9 bases match TRBD1. There are 17 residues in the CDR3. Germline CDR1 reads SGHRS; CDR2 reads YFSETQ. The J segment lost 1 base and the V segment lost 0 bases, leaving 8 bases of the junction unmatched. Here the CDR3 reads CASSLVGQGWPSYEQYF. As DNA, the CDR3 is TGCGCCAGCAGCTTGGTGGGACAGGGATGGCCGTCCTACGAGCAGTACTTC.

V gene TRBV5-4 combines with J gene TRBJ1-2; TRBD1 aligns across 7 bases. Germline assignment: CDR1 SGHNT and CDR2 YYREEE (reference sequence). Trimming took 4 bases from V and 5 from J; bases not matched to a gene: 17. The CDR3 has 17 residues. The CDR3 sequence is CASSQGQAPLLFYGYTF. As DNA, the CDR3 is TGTGCCAGCAGCCAAGGACAGGCCCCATTGCTATTTTATGGCTACACCTTC.

This clone came up once. The chain has TRBV27 and TRBJ1-2; D remains unclear. The length of the CDR3 is 13 residues. V lost 8 bases, J lost 1 base, and 11 bases lay in between. Germline V CDR1 and CDR2: MNHEY, SMNVEV (reference sequence). The chain's CDR3 is CASASQDNYGYTF. CDR3 nucleotides: TGTGCCAGCGCATCTCAGGATAACTATGGCTACACCTTC.

This CDR3 reads CASSSAHQGDYTF. In nucleotides, the CDR3 is TGTGCCAGCAGCTCCGCCCATCAGGGGGACTACACCTTC. The chain carries TRBV5-6 and TRBJ1-2, with 7 bases aligning to TRBD1. The V gene end was trimmed by 3 bases and the J gene end by 10 bases; junction bases not matched to a gene: 9. This CDR3 has 13 residues. Germline CDR1 SGHDT, CDR2 YYEEEE.

The chain couples TRBV7-6 to TRBJ1-2; TRBD1 might be the D (6 bases). V lost 5 bases, J lost 8 bases, and 15 bases lay in between. In germline, CDR1 is SGHVS, CDR2 FNYEAQ. The CDR3 is made up of 13 amino acids. The CDR3 DNA follows: TGTGCCAGCAGCAGAATAACAGGGATAGGCTACACCTTC. This sequence encodes CASSRITGIGYTF.

The chain uses TRBV4-2 and TRBJ2-3; 10 bases are shared with TRBD2. V was pared by 5 bases and J by 0 bases, with 8 bases of the junction left unmatched. Germline lookup yields CDR1 LGHNA and CDR2 YNFKEQ. The CDR3 consists of 17 residues. The CDR3 loop reads CASSFRTSGTSTDTQYF. The CDR3 nucleotides are TGTGCCAGCAGCTTTAGGACTAGCGGTACTAGCACAGATACGCAGTATTTT.

V usage is TRBV5-4 and J usage is TRBJ2-2; 11 positions agree with TRBD2. Per the germline V gene, CDR1 is SGHNT and CDR2 is YYREEE (reference sequence). This CDR3 is 16 amino acids long. V gave up 4 bases and J gave up 4 bases; unmatched junction bases: 6. In nucleotides, the CDR3 is TGTGCCAGCAGCAAGGTCGGGACTAGCGGCACCGGGGAGCTGTTTTTT. It encodes CASSKVGTSGTGELFF.

This sequence joins TRBV4-1 and TRBJ1-6; a weak D match, TRBD1 (6 bases). Trimming took 4 bases from V and 1 from J, leaving 17 bases between them. In germline, CDR1 is MGHRA, CDR2 YSYEKL. The CDR3 loop spans 18 amino acids. In nucleotides, the CDR3 is TGCGCCAGCAGCCGACATATAGGGGGAGGGTCCTATAATTCACCCCTCCACTTT. It yields the protein CASSRHIGGGSYNSPLHF.

The chain couples TRBV19 to TRBJ1-3; D not resolved. Germline V lookup: CDR1 LNHDA, CDR2 SQIVND (reference sequence). V was clipped by 10 bases and J by 0 bases, with 16 bases between them. This CDR3 has 15 residues. CDR3 sequence reads: CATQPAGSSGNTIYF. The CDR3 nucleotides are TGTGCCACCCAACCCGCCGGGAGCTCTGGAAACACCATATATTTT.

This CDR3 reads CASLPLGLAGVEQFF. DNA of the CDR3: TGCGCCAGCCTCCCCTTGGGGCTAGCGGGGGTGGAGCAGTTCTTC. J is TRBJ2-1 and V is TRBV5-1, with 10 bases identical to TRBD2. This CDR3 comprises 15 residues. The junction had 14 bases not matched to a gene; V was cut back by 7 bases and J by 10 bases. Germline assignment: CDR1 SGHRS and CDR2 YFSETQ.

This chain connects TRBV30 to TRBJ1-6; TRBD1 aligns across 7 bases. This CDR3 has 14 residues. The ends lost 3 bases at V and 7 bases at J; junction bases unmatched: 6. Per the germline V gene, CDR1 is GTSNPN and CDR2 is SVGIG (reference sequence). The CDR3 sequence: CAWRVGTANSPLHF. DNA for the CDR3: TGTGCCTGGAGAGTGGGGACAGCGAATTCACCCCTCCACTTT.

The chain joins TRBV5-1 to TRBJ1-6, with D possibly being TRBD1 (6 bases). V lost 0 bases and J 8 bases, leaving 9 bases between the germline ends. Germline CDR1 reads SGHRS; CDR2 reads YFSETQ. This CDR3 is 14 amino acids long. The CDR3 DNA reads as TGCGCCAGCAGCTTGGAGACAGGTTATTCACCCCTCCACTTT. It is translated as CASSLETGYSPLHF. Looking up the rest from reference TRBV5-1 and TRBJ1-6 gives the full variable domain: KAGVTQTPRYLIKTRGQQVTLSCSPISGHRSVSWYQQTPGQGLQFLFEYFSETQRNKGNFPGRFSGRQFSNSRSEMNVSTLELGDSALYLCASSLETGYSPLHFGNGTRLTVT.

The chain joins TRBV5-6 to TRBJ1-1; 7 bases agree with TRBD1. This CDR3 contains 14 residues. J was trimmed by 6 bases and V by 0 bases; bases with no gene match: 5. CDR1 is SGHDT and CDR2 is YYEEEE in the germline V gene. DNA for the CDR3: TGTGCCAGCAGCTTGGGGACAGGCAACCCTGAAGCTTTCTTT. This sequence encodes CASSLGTGNPEAFF.

J is TRBJ2-1 and V is TRBV9; TRBD2 matches 13 bases. Germline V gives CDR1 SGDLS, CDR2 YYNGEE. The V and J ends lost 0 bases and 0 bases, in that order; junction bases with no gene match: 9. CDR3 length: 20 residues. This CDR3 reads CASSVEGTSGGASSYNEQFF. CDR3 DNA: TGTGCCAGCAGCGTAGAAGGAACTAGCGGGGGGGCGTCCTCCTACAATGAGCAGTTCTTC. The whole variable domain, remainder taken from reference TRBV9 and TRBJ2-1, is DSGVTQTPKHLITATGQRVTLRCSPRSGDLSVYWYQQSLDQGLQFLIQYYNGEERAKGNILERFSAQQFPDLHSELNLSSLELGDSALYFCASSVEGTSGGASSYNEQFFGPGTRLTVL.

The chain links TRBV10-1 to TRBJ1-1, with D possibly matching TRBD1 (5 bases). Trimming removed 7 bases from V and 2 bases from J, with 11 bases in between. CDR3 length equals 13 residues. Germline V gene sequence: CDR1 WNHNN, CDR2 SYGVQD (reference sequence). For the CDR3, the DNA is TGCGCCAGCACAGCGGGACTTAACACTGAAGCTTTCTTT. It codes for CASTAGLNTEAFF.

This rearrangement joins TRBV19 to TRBJ2-7, with 9 bases that match TRBD1. The V gene's germline CDR1 is LNHDA and CDR2 SQIVND (reference sequence). J gave up 4 bases and V 0 bases, and 4 bases lay outside the gene matches. This CDR3 comprises 15 residues. The CDR3 bases are TGTGCCAGTAGTATAGAAGGGACAGGGAGGTACGAGCAGTACTTC. This encodes CASSIEGTGRYEQYF.